A selection of T cell receptor beta chains follows, all from one sample in a study of shared clonotypes between healthy human individuals. This table comes from immunoSEQ multiplex PCR, and its TCRdb copy is limited to in-frame clones, with some not included. The sample consists of approximately 440,000 clones, about 74% of them appearing once. The material sequenced was PBMCs. These receptors were collected from a woman aged 40-49 years in good health. Some clones in this sample may be carry-over from other donors' samples. Each CDR3 is given with its conserved first and last residue. Fields, in order: clone size, D gene, V gene, J gene, CDR3 protein, CDR3 DNA. The D gene is left open where the match is weak. Some rows mark clone size as missing; the rest say once, few, many or name a class of expanded clone.

>.|TRBD2|TRBV5-1|TRBJ2-1
CASSVAGTSSYNEQFF
TGCGCCAGCAGCGTCGCCGGGACTAGCTCCTACAATGAGCAGTTCTTC
>few|.|TRBV27|TRBJ2-7
CASRVLAALGRVEQYF
TGTGCCAGCAGAGTTCTGGCGGCCCTGGGTCGGGTCGAGCAGTACTTC
>.|.|TRBV2|TRBJ1-2
CASSGDGSYGYTF
TGTGCCAGCAGTGGGGACGGATCCTATGGCTACACCTTC
>.|.|TRBV4-1|TRBJ2-7
CASRAAGSYEQYF
TGCGCCAGCAGGGCTGCGGGGTCCTACGAGCAGTACTTC
>.|.|TRBV28|TRBJ2-7
CASSSYGRGLNEQYF
TGTGCCAGCAGTTCATACGGGCGGGGGCTCAACGAGCAGTACTTC
>.|.|TRBV20-1|TRBJ2-1
CSASRYNEQFF
TGCAGTGCTAGCAGGTACAATGAGCAGTTCTTC
>.|TRBD1|TRBV2|TRBJ1-2
CASSRGQAAGYTF
TGTGCCAGCAGCAGGGGGCAGGCGGCTGGCTACACCTTC
>.|.|TRBV7-9|TRBJ1-4
CASSLSRTDGGEKLFF
TGTGCCAGCAGCCTATCCCGGACAGACGGGGGTGAAAAACTGTTTTTT
>.|TRBD1|TRBV5-1|TRBJ1-5
CASSLGGTAGQPQHF
TGCGCCAGCAGCTTGGGAGGGACAGCCGGTCAGCCCCAGCATTTT
>.|.|TRBV30|TRBJ1-1
CAWSVGGAAVAAFF
TGTGCCTGGAGTGTAGGAGGGGCAGCCGTCGCAGCTTTCTTT
>.|.|TRBV15|TRBJ1-5
CATSGTYSNQPQHF
TGTGCCACCAGCGGTACATATAGCAATCAGCCCCAGCATTTT
>.|.|TRBV6-5|TRBJ2-7
CAAGRSYEQYF
TGTGCCGCGGGACGGTCCTACGAGCAGTACTTC
>.|TRBD1|TRBV9|TRBJ2-5
CASSVEPGGQETQYF
TGTGCCAGCAGCGTAGAGCCAGGGGGCCAAGAGACCCAGTACTTC
>.|TRBD2|TRBV9|TRBJ2-1
CASSLAPTSGRAGEQFF
TGTGCCAGCAGCCTTGCCCCTACTAGCGGGAGGGCCGGTGAGCAGTTCTTC
>.|TRBD1|TRBV6-5|TRBJ2-3
CASSRATGGSDTQYF
TGTGCCAGCAGCCGCGCAACAGGGGGCTCAGATACGCAGTATTTT
>.|.|TRBV6-6|TRBJ2-7
CASSYSYDRRAYGGYF
TGTGCCAGCAGTTACTCCTACGACAGGAGAGCCTACGGCGGGTACTTC
>.|.|TRBV7-9|TRBJ1-5
CASSLGYSGTRNAQPQHF
TGTGCCAGCAGCTTAGGCTATTCCGGGACGAGAAATGCTCAGCCCCAGCATTTT
>once|TRBD2|TRBV30|TRBJ2-3
CAWSWNSGSTDTQYF
TGTGCCTGGAGTTGGAATAGCGGGAGCACAGATACGCAGTATTTT
>.|TRBD1|TRBV9|TRBJ1-2
CASSVDRGYGYTF
TGTGCCAGCAGCGTAGACAGGGGCTATGGCTACACCTTC
>.|TRBD1|TRBV18|TRBJ1-2
CASSHTGQGAAYGYTF
TGTGCCAGCTCACACACGGGACAGGGGGCGGCCTATGGCTACACCTTC
>.|.|TRBV19|TRBJ2-5
CASSMSRGETQYF
TGTGCCAGTAGTATGAGTCGGGGGGAGACCCAGTACTTC
>.|TRBD1|TRBV15|TRBJ2-5
CATEQGAVRKETQYF
TGTGCCACGGAACAGGGGGCAGTACGTAAAGAGACCCAGTACTTC
>many|.|TRBV27|TRBJ2-7
CASSLSSGSYEQYF
TGTGCCAGCAGTTTATCGAGCGGCTCCTACGAGCAGTACTTC
>.|TRBD1|TRBV27|TRBJ2-5
CASSFLAAGGFETQYF
TGTGCCAGCAGTTTTCTTGCGGCAGGGGGCTTCGAGACCCAGTACTTC
>.|.|TRBV30|TRBJ1-5
CAWSVHGGDLPQHF
TGTGCCTGGAGTGTACACGGGGGGGATCTGCCCCAGCATTTT
>.|.|TRBV18|TRBJ2-3
CASSLLTDTQYF
TGTGCCAGCTCACTTCTCACAGATACGCAGTATTTT
>.|.|TRBV7-2|TRBJ1-2
CASSLALKGGVYGYTF
TGTGCCAGCAGCTTAGCGCTAAAAGGGGGGGTCTATGGCTACACCTTC
>.|.|TRBV29-1|TRBJ2-5
CSVGEETQYF
TGCAGCGTTGGGGAAGAGACCCAGTACTTC
>.|.|TRBV30|TRBJ1-2
CAWGGESYNYGYTF
TGTGCCTGGGGCGGGGAGAGCTACAACTATGGCTACACCTTC
>once|.|TRBV7-3|TRBJ1-1
CASSLKAGGEAFF
TGTGCCAGCAGCTTAAAGGCGGGCGGAGAAGCTTTCTTT
>.|.|TRBV5-6|TRBJ1-5
CASSSTRQDQPQHF
TGTGCCAGCAGCTCCACACGACAGGATCAGCCCCAGCATTTT
>once|TRBD2|TRBV5-1|TRBJ2-7
CASSGGLAGNSYEQYF
TGCGCCAGCAGCGGGGGACTAGCGGGAAACTCCTACGAGCAGTACTTC
>.|.|TRBV28|TRBJ1-3
CASSSPRTFGNTIYF
TGTGCCAGCAGTTCCCCGCGGACTTTCGGAAACACCATATATTTT